The rows below give T cell receptor beta chains drawn from one sample of a study of OX40 agonist ivuxolimab in advanced cancers. Profiling relied on immunoSEQ multiplex PCR, and the TCRdb table lists in-frame clones only, not all of them. The sample has roughly 40,000 clones, roughly 84% seen once. Sequencing used CD4+ or CD8+ T cells sorted from blood, obtained in a trial of the OX40 agonist ivuxolimab. These receptors all come from an adult with an advanced solid tumor such as melanoma, head and neck, liver or kidney cancer. CDR3s include the opening cysteine and the closing phenylalanine or tryptophan. The D gene is left open where the match is weak. Size is omitted from some rows. Given values are once, few, many or a class for expanded clones.

d_gene: TRBD1; j_gene: TRBJ2-1; v_gene: TRBV2; abundance: .; CDR3aa: CARSGTGLYNEQFF; CDR3nt: TGTGCCAGGTCCGGGACAGGGCTCTACAATGAGCAGTTCTTC
d_gene: .; j_gene: TRBJ2-5; v_gene: TRBV9; abundance: .; CDR3aa: CASSVGRAQETQYF; CDR3nt: TGTGCCAGCAGCGTGGGCAGGGCACAAGAGACCCAGTACTTC
d_gene: TRBD1; j_gene: TRBJ2-1; v_gene: TRBV4-3; abundance: medium-sized; CDR3aa: CASSQEDRGDEQFF; CDR3nt: TGCGCCAGCAGCCAAGAGGACAGGGGGGATGAGCAGTTCTTC
d_gene: TRBD1; j_gene: TRBJ1-1; v_gene: TRBV7-3; abundance: .; CDR3aa: CASSPLGGMNTEAFF; CDR3nt: TGTGCCAGCAGCCCCCTAGGGGGCATGAACACTGAAGCTTTCTTT
d_gene: TRBD2; j_gene: TRBJ2-2; v_gene: TRBV27; abundance: .; CDR3aa: CASGRRGTSGVRNGELFF; CDR3nt: TGTGCCAGCGGCCGACGTGGGACTAGCGGGGTCCGAAACGGGGAGCTGTTTTTT
d_gene: .; j_gene: TRBJ1-1; v_gene: TRBV9; abundance: once; CDR3aa: CASSGQGSEAFF; CDR3nt: TGTGCCAGCAGCGGTCAGGGTTCTGAAGCTTTCTTT
d_gene: TRBD1; j_gene: TRBJ1-2; v_gene: TRBV11-2; abundance: .; CDR3aa: CASSPDRHNYGYTF; CDR3nt: TGTGCCAGCAGCCCGGACAGGCACAACTATGGCTACACCTTC
d_gene: .; j_gene: TRBJ2-3; v_gene: TRBV7-2; abundance: .; CDR3aa: CASSLDRATDTQYF; CDR3nt: TGTGCCAGCAGCTTAGACAGGGCCACAGATACGCAGTATTTT
d_gene: TRBD2; j_gene: TRBJ2-3; v_gene: TRBV4-3; abundance: few; CDR3aa: CASSRLESGGTDTQYF; CDR3nt: TGCGCCAGCAGCCGGTTAGAAAGCGGGGGGACAGATACGCAGTATTTT
d_gene: .; j_gene: TRBJ2-3; v_gene: TRBV6-5; abundance: .; CDR3aa: CASSREETATDTQYF; CDR3nt: TGTGCCAGCAGCCGAGAGGAGACCGCGACGGATACGCAGTATTTT
d_gene: .; j_gene: TRBJ1-2; v_gene: TRBV6-5; abundance: .; CDR3aa: CASRPPDGYGYTF; CDR3nt: TGTGCCAGCAGGCCCCCCGATGGCTATGGCTACACCTTC
d_gene: TRBD1; j_gene: TRBJ2-3; v_gene: TRBV5-4; abundance: .; CDR3aa: CASSLVSGGGSTDTQYF; CDR3nt: TGTGCCAGCAGCTTGGTCTCAGGGGGCGGTAGCACAGATACGCAGTATTTT
d_gene: .; j_gene: TRBJ2-3; v_gene: TRBV9; abundance: .; CDR3aa: CASSVEQVPDTQYF; CDR3nt: TGTGCCAGCAGCGTAGAGCAGGTACCAGATACGCAGTATTTT
d_gene: .; j_gene: TRBJ2-5; v_gene: TRBV19; abundance: .; CDR3aa: CASSIDHRHQETQYF; CDR3nt: TGTGCCAGTAGTATAGATCACAGACACCAAGAGACCCAGTACTTC
d_gene: .; j_gene: TRBJ1-5; v_gene: TRBV5-1; abundance: once; CDR3aa: CASSLVDGGPQHF; CDR3nt: TGCGCCAGCAGCTTGGTGGACGGAGGGCCCCAGCATTTT
d_gene: .; j_gene: TRBJ2-2; v_gene: TRBV25-1; abundance: .; CDR3aa: CASSEYRQLTGELFF; CDR3nt: TGTGCCAGCAGTGAATATCGACAGTTAACCGGGGAGCTGTTTTTT
d_gene: .; j_gene: TRBJ2-2; v_gene: TRBV30; abundance: .; CDR3aa: CAWSAPLFGTGELFF; CDR3nt: TGTGCCTGGAGTGCCCCCCTGTTTGGAACCGGGGAGCTGTTTTTT
d_gene: .; j_gene: TRBJ2-7; v_gene: TRBV29-1; abundance: .; CDR3aa: CSVEVTDYEQYF; CDR3nt: TGCAGCGTTGAAGTAACGGACTACGAGCAGTACTTC
d_gene: .; j_gene: TRBJ1-3; v_gene: TRBV9; abundance: .; CDR3aa: CASSVEQGSGNTIYF; CDR3nt: TGTGCCAGCAGCGTGGAACAGGGCTCTGGAAACACCATATATTTT
d_gene: .; j_gene: TRBJ1-2; v_gene: TRBV6-5; abundance: few; CDR3aa: CASSYSNTLNGYTF; CDR3nt: TGTGCCAGCAGTTACTCGAACACTCTGAATGGCTACACCTTC
d_gene: .; j_gene: TRBJ2-3; v_gene: TRBV30; abundance: .; CDR3aa: CAWSAGTLSTDTQYF; CDR3nt: TGTGCCTGGAGTGCCGGGACATTGAGCACAGATACGCAGTATTTT
d_gene: TRBD1; j_gene: TRBJ1-2; v_gene: TRBV4-2; abundance: .; CDR3aa: CASSQDLNRGDYGYTF; CDR3nt: TGTGCCAGCAGCCAAGATCTCAACAGGGGAGACTATGGCTACACCTTC
d_gene: .; j_gene: TRBJ1-5; v_gene: TRBV27; abundance: .; CDR3aa: CASSLRQGGNQPQHF; CDR3nt: TGTGCCAGCAGTCTCCGGCAGGGTGGAAATCAGCCCCAGCATTTT
d_gene: .; j_gene: TRBJ1-1; v_gene: TRBV9; abundance: .; CDR3aa: CASSLNGANTEAFF; CDR3nt: TGTGCCAGCAGTCTGAACGGGGCGAACACTGAAGCTTTCTTT